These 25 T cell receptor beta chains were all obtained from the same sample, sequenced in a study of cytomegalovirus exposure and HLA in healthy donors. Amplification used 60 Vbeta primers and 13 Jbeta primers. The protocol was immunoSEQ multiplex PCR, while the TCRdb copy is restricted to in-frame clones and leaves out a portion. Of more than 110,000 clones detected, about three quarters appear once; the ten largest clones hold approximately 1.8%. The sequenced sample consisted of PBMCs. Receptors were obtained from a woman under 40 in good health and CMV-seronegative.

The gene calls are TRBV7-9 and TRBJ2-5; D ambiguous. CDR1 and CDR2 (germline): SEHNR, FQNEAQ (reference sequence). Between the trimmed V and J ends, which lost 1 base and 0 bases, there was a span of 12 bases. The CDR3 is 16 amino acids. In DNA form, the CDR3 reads TGTGCCAGCAGCTTAGTCGTGACAAGTCACCAAGAGACCCAGTACTTC. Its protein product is CASSLVVTSHQETQYF.

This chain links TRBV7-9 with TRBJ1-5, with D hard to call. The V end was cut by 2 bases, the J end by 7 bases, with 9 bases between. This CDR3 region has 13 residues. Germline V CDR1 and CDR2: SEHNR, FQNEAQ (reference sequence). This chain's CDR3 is CASSLMAGQPQHF. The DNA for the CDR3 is TGTGCCAGCAGCTTAATGGCAGGACAGCCCCAGCATTTT.

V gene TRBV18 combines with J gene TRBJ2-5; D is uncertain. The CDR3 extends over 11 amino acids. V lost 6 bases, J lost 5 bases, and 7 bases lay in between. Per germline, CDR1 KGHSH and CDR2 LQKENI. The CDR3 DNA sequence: TGTGCCAGCTCTTCAACTGAGACCCAGTACTTC. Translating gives CASSSTETQYF.

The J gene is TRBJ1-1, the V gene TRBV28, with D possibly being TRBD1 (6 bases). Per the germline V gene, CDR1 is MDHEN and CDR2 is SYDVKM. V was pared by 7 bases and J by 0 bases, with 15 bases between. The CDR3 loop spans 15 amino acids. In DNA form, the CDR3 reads TGTGCCAGCATCTTGGGAGGGGACATGAACACTGAAGCTTTCTTT. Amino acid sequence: CASILGGDMNTEAFF. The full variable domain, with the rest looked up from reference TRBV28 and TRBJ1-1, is DVKVTQSSRYLVKRTGEKVFLECVQDMDHENMFWYRQDPGLGLRLIYFSYDVKMKEKGDIPEGYSVSREKKERFSLILESASTNQTSMYLCASILGGDMNTEAFFGQGTRLTVV.

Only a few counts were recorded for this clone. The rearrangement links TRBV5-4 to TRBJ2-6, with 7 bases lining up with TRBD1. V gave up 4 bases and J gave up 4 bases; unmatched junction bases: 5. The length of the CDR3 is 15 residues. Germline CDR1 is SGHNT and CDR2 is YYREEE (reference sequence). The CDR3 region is CASSLDRVGANVLTF. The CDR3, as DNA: TGTGCCAGCAGCCTTGACAGGGTGGGGGCCAACGTCCTGACTTTC.

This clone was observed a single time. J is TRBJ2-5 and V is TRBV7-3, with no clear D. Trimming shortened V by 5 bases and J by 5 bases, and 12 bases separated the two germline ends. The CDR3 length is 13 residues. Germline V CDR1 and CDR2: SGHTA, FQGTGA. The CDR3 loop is CASSPARSETQYF. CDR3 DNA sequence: TGTGCCAGCAGCCCCGCTAGAAGCGAGACCCAGTACTTC.

CDR3 residues: CASSLEAGDTEAFF. In DNA form, the CDR3 reads TGCGCCAGCAGCTTGGAGGCAGGGGACACTGAAGCTTTCTTT. The chain uses TRBV5-1 and TRBJ1-1; D is possibly TRBD1 (6 bases). CDR3 size: 14 residues. Germline V CDR1 and CDR2: SGHRS, YFSETQ. Trimming removed 0 bases at V and 3 bases at J, with 9 bases between.

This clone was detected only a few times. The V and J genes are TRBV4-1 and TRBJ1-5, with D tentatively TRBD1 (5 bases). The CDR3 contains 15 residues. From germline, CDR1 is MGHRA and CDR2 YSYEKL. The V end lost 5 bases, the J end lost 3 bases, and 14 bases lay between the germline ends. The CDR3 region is CASSESQGVNQPQHF. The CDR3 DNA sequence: TGCGCCAGCAGCGAGAGCCAAGGGGTCAATCAGCCCCAGCATTTT.

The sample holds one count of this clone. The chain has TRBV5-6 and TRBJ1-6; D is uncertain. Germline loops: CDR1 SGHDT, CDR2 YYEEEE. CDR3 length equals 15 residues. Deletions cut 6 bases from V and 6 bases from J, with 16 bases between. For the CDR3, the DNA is TGTGCCAGCACCGTGAGCCGGGGAAGTAATTCACCCCTCCACTTT. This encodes CASTVSRGSNSPLHF.

The CDR3 bases are TGTGCCAGCTCCCCGGACAGTGAGCAGTTCTTC. It yields the protein CASSPDSEQFF. The chain couples TRBV18 to TRBJ2-1; D perhaps matches TRBD1 (6 bases). Germline V CDR1 and CDR2: KGHSH, LQKENI. Trimming cost V 6 bases and J 9 bases, with 9 bases left between them. This CDR3 is 11 amino acids long.

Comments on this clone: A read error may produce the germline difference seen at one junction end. CDR3 amino acids: CSSSLVAGTEQFF. DNA of the CDR3: TGTTCCAGCAGCTTAGTTGCGGGGACTGAGCAGTTCTTC. The genes are TRBV7-9 and TRBJ2-1; the D gene is possibly TRBD2 (6 bases). There are 13 residues in the CDR3. In germline, CDR1 is SEHNR, CDR2 FQNEAQ (reference sequence).

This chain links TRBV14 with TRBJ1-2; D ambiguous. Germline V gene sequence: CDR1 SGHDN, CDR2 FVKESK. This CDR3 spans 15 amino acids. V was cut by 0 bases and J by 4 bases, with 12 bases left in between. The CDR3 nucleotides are TGTGCCAGCAGCCAAGATCTGGGCAGAAGCTATGGCTACACCTTC. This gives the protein CASSQDLGRSYGYTF.

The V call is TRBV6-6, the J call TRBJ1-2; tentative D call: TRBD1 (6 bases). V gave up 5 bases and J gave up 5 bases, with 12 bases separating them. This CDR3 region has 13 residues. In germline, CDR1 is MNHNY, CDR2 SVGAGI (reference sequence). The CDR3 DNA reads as TGTGCCAGCAGTCCGACAGGCCTATATGGCTACACCTTC. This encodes CASSPTGLYGYTF.

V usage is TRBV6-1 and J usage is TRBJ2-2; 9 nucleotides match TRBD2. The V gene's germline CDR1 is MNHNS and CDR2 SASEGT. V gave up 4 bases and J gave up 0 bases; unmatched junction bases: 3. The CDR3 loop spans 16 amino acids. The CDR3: CASSVSGGSNTGELFF. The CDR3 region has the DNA TGTGCCAGCAGTGTTAGCGGGGGATCGAACACCGGGGAGCTGTTTTTT.

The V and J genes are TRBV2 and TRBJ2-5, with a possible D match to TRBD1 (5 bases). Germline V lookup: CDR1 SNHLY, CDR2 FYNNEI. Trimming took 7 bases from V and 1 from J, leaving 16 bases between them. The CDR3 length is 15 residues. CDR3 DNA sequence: TGTGCCAGCAACGGAAGGGGTCAGACCCAAGAGACCCAGTACTTC. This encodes CASNGRGQTQETQYF.

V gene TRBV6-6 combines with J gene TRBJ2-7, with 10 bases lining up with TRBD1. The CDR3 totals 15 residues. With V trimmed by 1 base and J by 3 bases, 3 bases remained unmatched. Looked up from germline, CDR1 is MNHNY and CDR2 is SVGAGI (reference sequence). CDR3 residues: CASSYLGQGGYEQYV. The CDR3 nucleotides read TGTGCCAGCAGTTACTTAGGACAGGGGGGCTACGAGCAGTACGTC.

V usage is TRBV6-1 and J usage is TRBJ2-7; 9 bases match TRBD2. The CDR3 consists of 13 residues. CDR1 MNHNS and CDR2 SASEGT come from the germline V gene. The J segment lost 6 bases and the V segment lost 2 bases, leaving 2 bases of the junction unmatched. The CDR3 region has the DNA TGTGCCAGCAGTGAAAGCGGGGGGCCCGAGCAGTACGTC. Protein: CASSESGGPEQYV.

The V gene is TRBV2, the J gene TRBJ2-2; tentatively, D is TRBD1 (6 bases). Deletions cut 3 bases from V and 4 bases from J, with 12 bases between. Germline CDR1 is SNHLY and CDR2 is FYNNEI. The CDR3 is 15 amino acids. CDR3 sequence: CASSDGRGVTGELFF. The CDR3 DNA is TGTGCCAGCAGTGACGGCAGGGGAGTCACCGGGGAGCTGTTTTTT. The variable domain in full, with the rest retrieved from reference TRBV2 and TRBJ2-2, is EPEVTQTPSHQVTQMGQEVILRCVPISNHLYFYWYRQILGQKVEFLVSFYNNEISEKSEIFDDQFSVERPDGSNFTLKIRSTKLEDSAMYFCASSDGRGVTGELFFGEGSRLTVL.

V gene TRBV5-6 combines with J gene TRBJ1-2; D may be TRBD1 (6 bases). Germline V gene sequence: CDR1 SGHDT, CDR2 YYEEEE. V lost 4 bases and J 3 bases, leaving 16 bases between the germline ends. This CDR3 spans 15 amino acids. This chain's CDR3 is CASSNTGSGHYGYTF. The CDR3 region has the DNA TGTGCCAGCAGCAATACAGGGTCAGGACACTATGGCTACACCTTC.

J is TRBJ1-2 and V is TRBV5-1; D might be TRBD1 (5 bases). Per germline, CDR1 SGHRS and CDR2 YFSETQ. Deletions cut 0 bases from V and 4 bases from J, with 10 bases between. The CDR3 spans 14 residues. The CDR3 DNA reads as TGCGCCAGCAGCTTGGGGTCAGGGTTCTATGGCTACACCTTC. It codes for CASSLGSGFYGYTF. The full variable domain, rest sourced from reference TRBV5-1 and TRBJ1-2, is KAGVTQTPRYLIKTRGQQVTLSCSPISGHRSVSWYQQTPGQGLQFLFEYFSETQRNKGNFPGRFSGRQFSNSRSEMNVSTLELGDSALYLCASSLGSGFYGYTFGSGTRLTVV.

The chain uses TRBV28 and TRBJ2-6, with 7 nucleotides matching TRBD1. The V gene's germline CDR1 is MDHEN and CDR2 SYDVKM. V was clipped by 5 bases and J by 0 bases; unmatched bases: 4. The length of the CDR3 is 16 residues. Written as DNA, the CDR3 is TGTGCCAGCAGTCAAGGGGGCCTCTCTGGGGCCAACGTCCTGACTTTC. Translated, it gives CASSQGGLSGANVLTF.

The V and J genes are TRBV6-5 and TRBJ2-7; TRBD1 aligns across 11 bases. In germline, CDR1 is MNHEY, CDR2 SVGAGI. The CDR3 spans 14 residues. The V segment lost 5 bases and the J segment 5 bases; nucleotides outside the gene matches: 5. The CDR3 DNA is TGTGCCAGCAGTGGGGACAGGGGGTCCCACGAGCAGTACTTC. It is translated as CASSGDRGSHEQYF.

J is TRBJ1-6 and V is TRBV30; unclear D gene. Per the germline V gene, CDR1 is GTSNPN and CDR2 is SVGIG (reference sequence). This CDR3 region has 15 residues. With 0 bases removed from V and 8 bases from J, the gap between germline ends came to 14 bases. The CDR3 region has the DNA TGTGCCTGGAGTGTACCGCGGTCGAGGGATTCACCCCTCCACTTT. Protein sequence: CAWSVPRSRDSPLHF. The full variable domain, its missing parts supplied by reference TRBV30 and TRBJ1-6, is SQTIHQWPATLVQPVGSPLSLECTVEGTSNPNLYWYRQAAGRGLQLLFYSVGIGQISSEVPQNLSASRPQDRQFILSSKKLLLSDSGFYLCAWSVPRSRDSPLHFGNGTRLTVT.

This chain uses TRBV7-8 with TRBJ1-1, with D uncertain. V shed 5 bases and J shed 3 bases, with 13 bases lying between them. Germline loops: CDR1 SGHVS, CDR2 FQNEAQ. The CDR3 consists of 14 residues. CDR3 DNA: TGTGCCAGCAGCACCACCGCCGGGGACACTGAAGCTTTCTTT. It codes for CASSTTAGDTEAFF.

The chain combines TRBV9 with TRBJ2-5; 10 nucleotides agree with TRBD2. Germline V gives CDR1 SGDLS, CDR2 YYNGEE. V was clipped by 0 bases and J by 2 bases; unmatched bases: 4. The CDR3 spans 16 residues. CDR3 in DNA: TGTGCCAGCAGCGTAGCTACAGCGGGAGGGCAAGAGACCCAGTACTTC. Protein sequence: CASSVATAGGQETQYF.